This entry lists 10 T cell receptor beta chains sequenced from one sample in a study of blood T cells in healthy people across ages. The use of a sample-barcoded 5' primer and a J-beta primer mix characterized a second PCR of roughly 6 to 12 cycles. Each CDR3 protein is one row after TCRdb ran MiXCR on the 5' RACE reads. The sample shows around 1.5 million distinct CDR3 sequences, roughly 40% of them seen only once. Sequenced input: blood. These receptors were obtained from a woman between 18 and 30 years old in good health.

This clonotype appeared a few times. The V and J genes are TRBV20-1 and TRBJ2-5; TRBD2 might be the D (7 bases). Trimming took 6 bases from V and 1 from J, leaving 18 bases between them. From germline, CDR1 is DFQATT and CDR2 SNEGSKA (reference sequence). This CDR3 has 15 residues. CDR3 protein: CSAEGGGQVQETQYF. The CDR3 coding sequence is TGCAGTGCCGAGGGAGGGGGACAAGTCCAAGAGACCCAGTACTTC.

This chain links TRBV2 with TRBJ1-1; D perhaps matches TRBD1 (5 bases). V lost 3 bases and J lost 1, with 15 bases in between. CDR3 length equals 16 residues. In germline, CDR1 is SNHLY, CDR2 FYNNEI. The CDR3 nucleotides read TGTGCCAGCAGTGATAGCGAAACAGGTCAGAACACTGAAGCTTTCTTT. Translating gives CASSDSETGQNTEAFF.

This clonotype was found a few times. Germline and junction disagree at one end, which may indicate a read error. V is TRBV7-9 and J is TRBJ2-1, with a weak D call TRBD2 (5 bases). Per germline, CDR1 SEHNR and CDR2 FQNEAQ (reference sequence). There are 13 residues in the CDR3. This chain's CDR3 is CASSLANTGEQFF. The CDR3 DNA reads TGTGCCAGCAGCCTAGCTAATACGGGGGAGCAGTTCTTC. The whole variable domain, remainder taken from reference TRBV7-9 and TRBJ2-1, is DTGVSQNPRHKITKRGQNVTFRCDPISEHNRLYWYRQTLGQGPEFLTYFQNEAQLEKSRLLSDRFSAERPKGSFSTLEIQRTEQGDSAMYLCASSLANTGEQFFGPGTRLTVL.

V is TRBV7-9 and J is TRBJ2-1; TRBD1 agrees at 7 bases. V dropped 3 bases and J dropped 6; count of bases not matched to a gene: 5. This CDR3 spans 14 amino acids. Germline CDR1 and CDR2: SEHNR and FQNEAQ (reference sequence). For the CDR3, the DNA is TGTGCCAGCAGCTTTCTCCGGGACAGCAATGAGCAGTTCTTC. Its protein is CASSFLRDSNEQFF. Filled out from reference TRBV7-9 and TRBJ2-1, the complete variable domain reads DTGVSQNPRHKITKRGQNVTFRCDPISEHNRLYWYRQTLGQGPEFLTYFQNEAQLEKSRLLSDRFSAERPKGSFSTLEIQRTEQGDSAMYLCASSFLRDSNEQFFGPGTRLTVL.

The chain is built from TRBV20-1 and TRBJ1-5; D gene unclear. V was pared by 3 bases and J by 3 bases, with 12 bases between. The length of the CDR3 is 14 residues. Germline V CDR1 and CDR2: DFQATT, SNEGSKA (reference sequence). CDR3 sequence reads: CSASLQLFNQPQHF. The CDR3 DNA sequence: TGCAGTGCTAGTCTACAACTGTTCAATCAGCCCCAGCATTTT.

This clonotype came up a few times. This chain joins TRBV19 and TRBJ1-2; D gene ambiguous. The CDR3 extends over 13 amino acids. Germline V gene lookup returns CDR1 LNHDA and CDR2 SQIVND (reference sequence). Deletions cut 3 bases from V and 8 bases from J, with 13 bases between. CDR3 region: CASSIGITGGYTF. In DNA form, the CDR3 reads TGTGCCAGTAGTATCGGGATCACCGGCGGCTACACCTTC. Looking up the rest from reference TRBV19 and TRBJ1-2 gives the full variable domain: DGGITQSPKYLFRKEGQNVTLSCEQNLNHDAMYWYRQDPGQGLRLIYYSQIVNDFQKGDIAEGYSVSREKKESFPLTVTSAQKNPTAFYLCASSIGITGGYTFGSGTRLTVV.

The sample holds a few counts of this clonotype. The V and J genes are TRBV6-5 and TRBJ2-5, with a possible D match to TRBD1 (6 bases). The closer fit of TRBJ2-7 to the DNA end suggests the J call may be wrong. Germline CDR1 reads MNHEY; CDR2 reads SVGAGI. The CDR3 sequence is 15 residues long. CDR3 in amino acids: CASSRGIWGSGEQYF. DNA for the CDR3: TGTGCCAGCAGTAGGGGGATTTGGGGAAGTGGCGAGCAGTACTTC.

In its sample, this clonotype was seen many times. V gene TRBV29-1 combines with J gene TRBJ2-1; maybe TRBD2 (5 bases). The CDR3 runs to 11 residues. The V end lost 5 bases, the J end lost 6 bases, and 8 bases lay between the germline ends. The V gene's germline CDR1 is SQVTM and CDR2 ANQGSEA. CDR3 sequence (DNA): TGCAGCGTTTTCGGAGGCAATGAGCAGTTCTTC. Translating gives CSVFGGNEQFF.

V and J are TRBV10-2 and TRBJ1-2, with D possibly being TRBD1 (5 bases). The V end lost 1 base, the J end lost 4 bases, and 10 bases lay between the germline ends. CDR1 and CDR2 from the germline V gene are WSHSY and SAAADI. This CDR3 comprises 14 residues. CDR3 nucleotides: TGCGCCAGCAGTGAGTACAGGACGTTCTATGGCTACACCTTC. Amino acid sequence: CASSEYRTFYGYTF.

In DNA form, the CDR3 reads TGTGCCAGCAGCCAAGACCGACGGACCTATGGCTACACCTTC. Translated: CASSQDRRTYGYTF. The chain couples TRBV3-1 to TRBJ1-2; unclear D gene. The CDR3 totals 14 residues. Germline V CDR1 and CDR2: LGHDT, YNNKEL (reference sequence). Trimming left V 0 bases short and J 4 bases short, with 9 bases between.